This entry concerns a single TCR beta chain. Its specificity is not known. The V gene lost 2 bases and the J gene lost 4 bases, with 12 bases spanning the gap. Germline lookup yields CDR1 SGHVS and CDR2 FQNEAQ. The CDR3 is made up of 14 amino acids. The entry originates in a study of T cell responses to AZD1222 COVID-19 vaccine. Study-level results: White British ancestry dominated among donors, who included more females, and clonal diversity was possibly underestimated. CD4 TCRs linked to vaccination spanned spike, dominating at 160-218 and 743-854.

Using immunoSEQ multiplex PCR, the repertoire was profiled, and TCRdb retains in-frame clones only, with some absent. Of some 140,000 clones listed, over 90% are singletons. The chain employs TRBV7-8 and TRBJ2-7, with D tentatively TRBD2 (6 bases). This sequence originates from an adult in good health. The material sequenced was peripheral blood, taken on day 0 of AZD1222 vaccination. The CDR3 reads CASSLTGSRYEQYF. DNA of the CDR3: TGTGCCAGCAGCTTAACCGGGAGTCGATACGAGCAGTACTTC.